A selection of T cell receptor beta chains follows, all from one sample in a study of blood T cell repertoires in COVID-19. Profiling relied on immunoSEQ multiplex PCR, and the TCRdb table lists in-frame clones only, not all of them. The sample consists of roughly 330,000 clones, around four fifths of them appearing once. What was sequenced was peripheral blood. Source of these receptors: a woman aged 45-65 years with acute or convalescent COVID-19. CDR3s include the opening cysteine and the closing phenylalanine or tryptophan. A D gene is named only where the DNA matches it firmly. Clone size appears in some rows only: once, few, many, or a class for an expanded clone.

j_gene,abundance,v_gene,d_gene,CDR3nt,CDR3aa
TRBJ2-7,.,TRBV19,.,TGTGCCAGTAGTATGACGGGGGGCATTTCGTACGAGCAGTACTTC,CASSMTGGISYEQYF
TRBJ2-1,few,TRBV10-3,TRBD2,TGTGCCATCAGTGAGCCGGGGGTAGCGGGCCGCATTAACAATGAGCAGTTCTTC,CAISEPGVAGRINNEQFF
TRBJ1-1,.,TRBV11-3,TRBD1,TGTGCCAGCAGCGTACAAACAGGGGGTTTTGCTTTCTTT,CASSVQTGGFAFF
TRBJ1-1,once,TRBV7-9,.,TGTGCCAGCAGCTTTGGGGCAGACACTGAAGCTTTCTTT,CASSFGADTEAFF
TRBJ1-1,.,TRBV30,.,TGTGCCTGGAATCTAGGACAGACGAACACTGAAGCTTTCTTT,CAWNLGQTNTEAFF
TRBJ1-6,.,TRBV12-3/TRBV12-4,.,TGTGCCAGCAGTGAATGGGAGACACCCCTCCACTTT,CASSEWETPLHF
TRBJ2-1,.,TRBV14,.,TGTGCCAGCAGCCAGGAGGGGATCAATGAGCAGTTCTTC,CASSQEGINEQFF
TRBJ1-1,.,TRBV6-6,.,TGTGCCAGCAGCCAGGGGTGGAGTGAAGCTTTCTTT,CASSQGWSEAFF
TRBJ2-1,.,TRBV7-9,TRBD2,TGTGCCGAAGGCGGGGGGTTAAGGAATGAGCAGTTCTTC,CAEGGGLRNEQFF
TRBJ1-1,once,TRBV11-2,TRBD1,TGTGCCAGCAGCTTACGGACAGGGGACAACACTGAAGCTTTCTTT,CASSLRTGDNTEAFF
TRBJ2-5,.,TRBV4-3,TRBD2,TGCGCCAGCAGCCAAGATTTAGCGGGAGAGACCCAGTACTTC,CASSQDLAGETQYF
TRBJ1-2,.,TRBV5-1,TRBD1,TGCGCCAGCAGATTCGGGACAGGGGGCTATGGCCACACCTTC,CASRFGTGGYGHTF
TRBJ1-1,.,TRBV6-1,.,TGTGCCAGCAGTGAAGCCGGACTTAGGAACACTGAAGCTTTCTTT,CASSEAGLRNTEAFF
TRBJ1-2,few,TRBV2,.,TGTGCCAGCAGAAACTCTGGCTATGGCTACACCTTC,CASRNSGYGYTF
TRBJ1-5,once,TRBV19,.,TGTGCCAGTAAGACAGACGAGCAGCCCCAGCATTTT,CASKTDEQPQHF
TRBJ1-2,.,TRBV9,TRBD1,TGTGCCAGCAGCCCGACGGGACAGGGGAGCTATGGCTACACCTTC,CASSPTGQGSYGYTF
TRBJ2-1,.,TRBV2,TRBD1,TGTGCCAGCGGTTCAGGGGGTAGCAATGAGCAGTTCTTC,CASGSGGSNEQFF
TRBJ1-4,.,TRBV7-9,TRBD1,TGTGCCAGCAGCCCCGGACAGGGGTTGAGTGAAAAACTGTTTTTT,CASSPGQGLSEKLFF
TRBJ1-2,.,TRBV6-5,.,TGTGCCAGCAGCCCAACCGGAGGGGCTAACTATGGCTACACCTTC,CASSPTGGANYGYTF
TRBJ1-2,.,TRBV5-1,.,TGCGCCAGCAGCCTACAGGGCCAGGGGCTCGTTATGGCTGGCTACACCTTC,CASSLQGQGLVMAGYTF
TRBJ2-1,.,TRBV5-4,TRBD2,TGTGCCAGCAGCTTGTCGGGGCGGGGGACCTACAATGAGCAGTTCTTC,CASSLSGRGTYNEQFF
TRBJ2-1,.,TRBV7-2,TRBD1,TGTGCCAGCAGCTCCCGGGACAGGGTCTACAATGAGCAGTTCTTC,CASSSRDRVYNEQFF
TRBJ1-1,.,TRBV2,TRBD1,TGTGCCAGCAGTGATGGAGGGGGCGTCACTGAAGCTTTCTTT,CASSDGGGVTEAFF
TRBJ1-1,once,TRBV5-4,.,TGTGCCAGCAGCTTGGCGAGGGAGGGCACTGAAGCTTTCTTT,CASSLAREGTEAFF
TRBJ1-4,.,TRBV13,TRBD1,TGTGCCAGCAGCGTCAGGGGGAATGAAAAACTGTTTTTT,CASSVRGNEKLFF
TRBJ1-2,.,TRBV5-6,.,TGTGCCAGCAGTTCCCCAAAACAGGGCTCTCGCTACACCTTC,CASSSPKQGSRYTF